Listed below are T cell receptor beta chains from one sample, sequenced in a study of blood T cell repertoires in COVID-19. Here immunoSEQ multiplex PCR was the method, and the copy in TCRdb shows in-frame clones only, minus some. The sample has roughly 200,000 clones; 85% to 90% are singletons. Sequencing was performed on peripheral blood. The origin of the receptors is a man aged 40-50 years with active or convalescent COVID-19. CDR3s include the opening cysteine and the closing phenylalanine or tryptophan. The order of the fields is J gene, V gene, CDR3 protein.

J: TRBJ1-1; V: TRBV29-1; CDR3: CSVEGQTNTEAFF
J: TRBJ2-2; V: TRBV7-8; CDR3: CASSFASGRLTGELFF
J: TRBJ2-7; V: TRBV2; CDR3: CASSPGQGASIYEQYF
J: TRBJ1-1; V: TRBV29-1; CDR3: CSGEKTPNTEAFF
J: TRBJ2-7; V: TRBV28; CDR3: CASSQGKQYF
J: TRBJ1-4; V: TRBV29-1; CDR3: CSVAGTINEKLFF
J: TRBJ2-5; V: TRBV10-3; CDR3: CAISYRDREEETQYF
J: TRBJ2-7; V: TRBV11-2; CDR3: CASSSPGQGASYEQYF
J: TRBJ2-5; V: TRBV5-4; CDR3: CASSRGMEETQYF
J: TRBJ2-4; V: TRBV19; CDR3: CASTPLLPGQGVNF
J: TRBJ2-5; V: TRBV6-7; CDR3: CASSYPPGGGETQYF
J: TRBJ2-5; V: TRBV12-3/TRBV12-4; CDR3: CASSFREETQYF
J: TRBJ2-7; V: TRBV2; CDR3: CASSRSNEQYF
J: TRBJ1-2; V: TRBV19; CDR3: CASLGGNYGYTF
J: TRBJ2-7; V: TRBV5-4; CDR3: CASSAMTSAKNYEQYF
J: TRBJ1-2; V: TRBV25-1; CDR3: CASSRTGIGYGYTF
J: TRBJ2-5; V: TRBV19; CDR3: CASSIGRQGETQYF
J: TRBJ1-2; V: TRBV5-8; CDR3: CASSLLAGWLYGYTF
J: TRBJ2-5; V: TRBV6-5; CDR3: CASSYGTGGETQYF
J: TRBJ2-7; V: TRBV12-5; CDR3: CASGLAVGSSYEQYF
J: TRBJ1-6; V: TRBV5-6; CDR3: CASSFAGGPLHF
J: TRBJ1-6; V: TRBV29-1; CDR3: CSVEDSYWGGGLHF
J: TRBJ2-7; V: TRBV18; CDR3: CASSPGTGVHEQYF
J: TRBJ1-2; V: TRBV19; CDR3: CASSLRQGEIYGYTF
J: TRBJ2-7; V: TRBV11-3; CDR3: CASSPGLAGDEQYF
J: TRBJ2-3; V: TRBV27; CDR3: CASSSPAGGTDTQYF
J: TRBJ2-7; V: TRBV5-4; CDR3: CASSLFTGYEQYF
J: TRBJ1-5; V: TRBV24-1; CDR3: CATSESELNQPQHF
J: TRBJ1-5; V: TRBV7-2; CDR3: CASSLVTGGNQPQHF
J: TRBJ2-3; V: TRBV2; CDR3: CASSERVGGTDTQYF
J: TRBJ1-5; V: TRBV2; CDR3: CASSGYGQGGQPQHF
J: TRBJ2-4; V: TRBV7-2; CDR3: CASSPRWGEGTQYF
J: TRBJ2-7; V: TRBV6-6; CDR3: CASSPRTADYEQYF
J: TRBJ2-1; V: TRBV7-2; CDR3: CASSFLAGGRDEQFF
J: TRBJ2-7; V: TRBV4-1; CDR3: CASSQGGGLPGGEQYF
J: TRBJ2-2; V: TRBV5-5; CDR3: CASSGLAGNTGELFF
J: TRBJ1-2; V: TRBV6-4; CDR3: CASSRGQGYGYTF
J: TRBJ1-1; V: TRBV13; CDR3: CASSSQGALRTEAFF
J: TRBJ2-7; V: TRBV7-8; CDR3: CASSPGIREQYF
J: TRBJ2-1; V: TRBV4-2; CDR3: CASSQGLAGQFYNEQFF
J: TRBJ2-3; V: TRBV11-2; CDR3: CASSPDSSGTSGSKDTQYF
J: TRBJ2-7; V: TRBV30; CDR3: CAWSTSGYEQYF
J: TRBJ1-2; V: TRBV29-1; CDR3: CSVEDQGQGAHYGYTF
J: TRBJ1-1; V: TRBV6-2/TRBV6-3; CDR3: CASSYSGGAGRGMNTEAFF
J: TRBJ2-7; V: TRBV28; CDR3: CASSFLEHSYEQYF
J: TRBJ1-1; V: TRBV27; CDR3: CASSLLPGGNTEAFF
J: TRBJ2-7; V: TRBV19; CDR3: CASRATGLAGVGEQYF
J: TRBJ1-5; V: TRBV7-2; CDR3: CASSLDRTGWDGNQPQHF